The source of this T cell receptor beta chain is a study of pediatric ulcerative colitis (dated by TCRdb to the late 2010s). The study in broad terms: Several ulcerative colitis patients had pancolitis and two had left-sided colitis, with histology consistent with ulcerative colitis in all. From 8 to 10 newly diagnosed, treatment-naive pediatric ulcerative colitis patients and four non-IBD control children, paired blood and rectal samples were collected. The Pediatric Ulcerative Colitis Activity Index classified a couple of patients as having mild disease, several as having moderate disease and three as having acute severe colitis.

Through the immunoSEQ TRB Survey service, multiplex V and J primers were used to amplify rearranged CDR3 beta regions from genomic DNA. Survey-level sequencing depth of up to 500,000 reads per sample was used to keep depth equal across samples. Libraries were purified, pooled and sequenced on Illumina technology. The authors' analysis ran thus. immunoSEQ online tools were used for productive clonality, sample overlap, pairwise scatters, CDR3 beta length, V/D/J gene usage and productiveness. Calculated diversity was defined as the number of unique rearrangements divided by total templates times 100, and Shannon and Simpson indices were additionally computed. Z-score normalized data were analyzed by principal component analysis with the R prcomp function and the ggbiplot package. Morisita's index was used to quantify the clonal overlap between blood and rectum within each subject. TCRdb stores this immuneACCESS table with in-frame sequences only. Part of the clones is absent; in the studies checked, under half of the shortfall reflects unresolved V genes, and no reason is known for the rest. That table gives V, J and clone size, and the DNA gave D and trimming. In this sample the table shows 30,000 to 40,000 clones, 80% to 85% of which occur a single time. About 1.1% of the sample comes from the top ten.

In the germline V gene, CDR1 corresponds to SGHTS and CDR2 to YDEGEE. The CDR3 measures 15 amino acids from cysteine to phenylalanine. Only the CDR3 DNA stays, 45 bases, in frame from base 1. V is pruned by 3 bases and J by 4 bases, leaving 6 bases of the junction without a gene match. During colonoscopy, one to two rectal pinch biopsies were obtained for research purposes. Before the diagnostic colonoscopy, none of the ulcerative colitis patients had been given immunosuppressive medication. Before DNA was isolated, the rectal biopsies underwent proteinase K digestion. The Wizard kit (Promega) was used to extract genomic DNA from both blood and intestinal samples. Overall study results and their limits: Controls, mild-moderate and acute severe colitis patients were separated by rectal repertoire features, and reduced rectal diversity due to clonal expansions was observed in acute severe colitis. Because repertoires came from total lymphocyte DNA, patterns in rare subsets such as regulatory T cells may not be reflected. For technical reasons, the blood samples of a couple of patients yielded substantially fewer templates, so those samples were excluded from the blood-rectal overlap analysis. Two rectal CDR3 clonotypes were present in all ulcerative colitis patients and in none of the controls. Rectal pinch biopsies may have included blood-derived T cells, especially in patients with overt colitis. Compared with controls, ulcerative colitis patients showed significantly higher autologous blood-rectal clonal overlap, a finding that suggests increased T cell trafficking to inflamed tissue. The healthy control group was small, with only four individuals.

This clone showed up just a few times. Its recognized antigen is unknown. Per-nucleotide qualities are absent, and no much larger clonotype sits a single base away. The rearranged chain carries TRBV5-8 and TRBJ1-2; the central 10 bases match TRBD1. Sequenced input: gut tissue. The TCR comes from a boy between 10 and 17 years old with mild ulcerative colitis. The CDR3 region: CASSWPGQGSYGYTF. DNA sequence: TGTGCCAGCAGCTGGCCGGGACAGGGGAGCTATGGCTACACCTTC.